One and the same sample provided the 16 T cell receptor beta chains below, sequenced in a study of regulatory T cells in long-lasting Graves disease. This sample's time point: newly diagnosed GD, antithyroid drugs for less than 3 months. RNA isolated from PBMCs was used to make the TCR library. Construction of TCR beta libraries relied on iRepertoire HTBI primers and on Arm-PCR targeting CDR3 regions. Each CDR3 protein gets one entry after TCRdb re-called the multiplex PCR reads with MiXCR. The table lists roughly 530,000 distinct CDR3 sequences, 15% to 20% of them singletons. The sample also formed part of further work on T cells in Graves' hyperthyroidism and ophthalmopathy.

The sequenced sample was peripheral blood mononuclear cells (PBMCs), obtained at new diagnosis, from a patient treated with antithyroid drugs. The receptors were gathered from a woman between 40 and 65 years old with Graves disease.

Regarding this clonotype: This could be a read error, since a much larger clone is one nucleotide away. The chain carries TRBV6-5 and TRBJ1-1; D is unclear. The CDR3 runs 13 residues. Germline CDR1 and CDR2: MNHEY and SVGAGI. The CDR3 here is CASSYDMNTEASF. CDR3 in DNA: TGTGCCAGCAGTTACGATATGAACACTGAAGCTTCCTTT.

The V call is TRBV7-6, the J call TRBJ1-6, with TRBD1 matching 11 bases. V was pared by 1 base and J by 9 bases, with 2 bases of the junction left unmatched. The CDR3 is 15 residues long. The germline gives CDR1 SGHVS, CDR2 FNYEAQ. The CDR3 coding sequence is TGTGCCAGCAGCTTAGGTGGGACAGGGGGTTCACCCCTCCACTTT. Protein sequence: CASSLGGTGGSPLHF.

This clonotype was observed a handful of times. The J gene is TRBJ2-5, the V gene TRBV28; weak D call: TRBD2 (5 bases). V was pared by 6 bases and J by 7 bases, with 21 bases between. The length of the CDR3 is 15 residues. Germline loops: CDR1 MDHEN, CDR2 SYDVKM. CDR3 in amino acids: CASSAGQIGLGTQYF. The CDR3 bases are TGTGCCAGCAGCGCGGGTCAGATAGGCTTGGGGACCCAGTACTTC.

This clonotype has at least ten counts. The chain combines TRBV30 with TRBJ2-1, with 9 nucleotides matching TRBD2. The CDR3 consists of 15 residues. The V and J ends lost 2 bases and 2 bases, in that order; junction bases with no gene match: 4. Germline assignment: CDR1 GTSNPN and CDR2 SVGIG (reference sequence). CDR3: CAWSRGGGAYNEQFF. Here the CDR3 DNA reads TGTGCCTGGAGTAGGGGCGGGGGGGCCTACAATGAGCAGTTCTTC.

This clonotype has at least ten counts. The rearrangement uses TRBV12-3 or TRBV12-4 and TRBJ1-1, with TRBD1 identical over 7 bases. The CDR3 runs 15 residues. V was clipped by 6 bases and J by 0 bases; unmatched bases: 7. The CDR3 region has the DNA TGTGCCAGCAGCGATACAGGGGCGGTGAACACTGAAGCTTTCTTT. As protein: CASSDTGAVNTEAFF.

In this sample, this clonotype turned up many times. The chain combines TRBV6-1 with TRBJ2-5; possible D gene TRBD2, 5 bases. V was shortened by 4 bases and J by 3 bases, with 12 bases between the two germline ends. Germline-derived CDR1 and CDR2 are MNHNS and SASEGT. The CDR3 covers 14 residues. The CDR3 is CASSVRGLEETQYF. CDR3 DNA: TGTGCCAGCAGTGTACGGGGTTTAGAAGAGACCCAGTACTTC.

The CDR3: CASRKIQGVDSPLHF. CDR3 sequence (DNA): TGTGCCAGCAGAAAAATCCAGGGGGTGGATTCACCCCTCCACTTT. The chain couples TRBV2 to TRBJ1-6, with TRBD1 identical over 7 bases. V lost 6 bases to trimming and J lost 8 bases; unmatched junction nucleotides: 10. The CDR3 has 15 amino acids. Germline lookup yields CDR1 SNHLY and CDR2 FYNNEI.

This clonotype was seen many times. This chain connects TRBV3-1 to TRBJ1-2; 9 positions match TRBD1. This CDR3 region has 16 residues. Unmatched junction bases numbered 10, after V lost 4 bases and J lost 4 bases. Germline loops: CDR1 LGHDT, CDR2 YNNKEL (reference sequence). For the CDR3, the DNA is TGTGCCAGCAGCCCCCGGGACAGGGCTCGCATCTATGGCTACACCTTC. The encoded protein is CASSPRDRARIYGYTF.

The table lists this clonotype with many counts. This chain joins TRBV2 and TRBJ1-1; TRBD1 is a possible D gene (5 bases). V lost 6 bases, J lost 3 bases, and 14 bases lay in between. From germline, CDR1 is SNHLY and CDR2 FYNNEI. The CDR3 is 14 amino acids. The CDR3 protein is CASRLGAGDTEAFF. CDR3 nucleotides: TGTGCCAGCAGACTTGGGGCGGGGGACACTGAAGCTTTCTTT.

This clonotype was counted only a few times. V and J are TRBV18 and TRBJ2-2; perhaps D is TRBD1 or TRBD2 (5 bases each). The CDR3 sequence is 13 residues long. V lost 6 bases to trimming and J lost 10 bases, with 15 bases between them. Germline V lookup: CDR1 KGHSH, CDR2 LQKENI. This CDR3 is CASSPFGDAELFF. The CDR3 coding sequence is TGTGCCAGCTCCCCCTTCGGGGACGCGGAGCTGTTTTTT.

This clonotype appeared a few times. This sequence joins TRBV10-3 and TRBJ2-5; D possibly corresponds to TRBD2 (8 bases). The CDR3 sequence is 15 residues long. Trimming shortened V by 5 bases and J by 5 bases, and 18 bases separated the two germline ends. The germline V gene has CDR1 ENHRY and CDR2 SYGVKD. CDR3 region: CAISYSGGTVETQYF. The CDR3 DNA reads TGTGCCATCAGTTACTCGGGGGGGACAGTGGAGACCCAGTACTTC.

CDR3 residues: CASNGGDIGNQPQHF. The CDR3, as DNA: TGTGCCAGCAACGGGGGAGATATCGGCAATCAGCCCCAGCATTTT. The chain is built from TRBV28 and TRBJ1-5; D is possibly TRBD1 (5 bases). Trimming left V 7 bases short and J 2 bases short, with 15 bases between. Germline-derived CDR1 and CDR2 are MDHEN and SYDVKM. CDR3 size: 15 residues.

This clonotype was counted ten times or more. The chain links TRBV5-1 to TRBJ2-1; 8 nucleotides line up with TRBD1. J gave up 8 bases and V 5 bases, and 3 bases lay outside the gene matches. This CDR3 has 12 amino acids. CDR1 is SGHRS, CDR2 YFSETQ, per germline. CDR3 amino acids: CASRSGGHEQFF. CDR3 nucleotides: TGCGCCAGCAGGTCAGGGGGCCATGAGCAGTTCTTC.

A remark on this clonotype: A much larger clone differs by one base, so this may be a read error. The conserved closing phenylalanine or tryptophan is absent in this CDR3, likely reflecting a read error. V and J are TRBV2 and TRBJ1-5; tentatively, D is TRBD1 (5 bases). This CDR3 comprises 14 residues. In germline, CDR1 is SNHLY, CDR2 FYNNEI. Trimming removed 1 base from V and 5 bases from J, with 9 bases in between. The CDR3 nucleotides are TGTGCCAGCAGTGAAGAGACAGATTATCAGCCCCAGCATCTT. It codes for CASSEETDYQPQHL.

This clonotype was counted between two and nine times. This chain links TRBV6-1 with TRBJ1-2; a possible D gene is TRBD1 (5 bases). The ends were cut back, 2 bases at V and 5 bases at J, with 12 bases in the middle. This CDR3 is built from 14 residues. CDR1 is MNHNS, CDR2 SASEGT, per germline. This CDR3 reads CASSEIRGGYGYTF. CDR3 sequence (DNA): TGTGCCAGCAGTGAAATTCGGGGGGGTTATGGCTACACCTTC.

This clonotype was picked up a small number of times. V gene TRBV5-1 combines with J gene TRBJ2-1, with D hard to call. CDR3 size: 14 residues. Trimming shortened V by 0 bases and J by 3 bases, and 7 bases separated the two germline ends. Germline V lookup: CDR1 SGHRS, CDR2 YFSETQ. DNA of the CDR3: TGCGCCAGCAGCTTGGCCTTTGACTACAATGAGCAGTTCTTC. Its translation: CASSLAFDYNEQFF.